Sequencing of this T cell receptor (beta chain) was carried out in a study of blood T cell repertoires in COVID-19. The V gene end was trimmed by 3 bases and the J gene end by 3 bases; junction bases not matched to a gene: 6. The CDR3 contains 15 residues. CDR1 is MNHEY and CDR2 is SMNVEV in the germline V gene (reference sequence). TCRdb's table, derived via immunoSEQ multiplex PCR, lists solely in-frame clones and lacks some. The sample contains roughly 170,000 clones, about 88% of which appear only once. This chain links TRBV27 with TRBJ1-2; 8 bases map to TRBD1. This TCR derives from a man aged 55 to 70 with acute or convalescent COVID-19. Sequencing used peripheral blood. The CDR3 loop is CASSLAGQGDYGYTF. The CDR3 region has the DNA TGTGCCAGCAGTTTGGCCGGACAGGGAGACTATGGCTACACCTTC.